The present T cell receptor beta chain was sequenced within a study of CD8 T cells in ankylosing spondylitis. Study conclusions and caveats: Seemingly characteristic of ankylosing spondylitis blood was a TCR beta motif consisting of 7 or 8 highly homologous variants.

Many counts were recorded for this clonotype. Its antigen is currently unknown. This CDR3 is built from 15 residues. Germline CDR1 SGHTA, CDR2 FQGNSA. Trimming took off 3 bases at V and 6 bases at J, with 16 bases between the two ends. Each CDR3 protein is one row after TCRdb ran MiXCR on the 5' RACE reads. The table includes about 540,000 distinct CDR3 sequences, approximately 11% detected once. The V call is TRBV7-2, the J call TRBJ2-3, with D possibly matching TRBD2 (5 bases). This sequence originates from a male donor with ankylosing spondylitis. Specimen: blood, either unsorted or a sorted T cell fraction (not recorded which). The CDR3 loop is CASSFYSAPGDTQYF. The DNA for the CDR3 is TGTGCCAGCAGCTTTTATAGCGCGCCAGGTGATACGCAGTATTTT. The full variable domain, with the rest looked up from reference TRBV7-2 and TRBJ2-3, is GAGVSQSPSNKVTEKGKDVELRCDPISGHTALYWYRQSLGQGLEFLIYFQGNSAPDKSGLPSDRFSAERTGGSVSTLTIQRTQQEDSAVYLCASSFYSAPGDTQYFGPGTRLTVL.